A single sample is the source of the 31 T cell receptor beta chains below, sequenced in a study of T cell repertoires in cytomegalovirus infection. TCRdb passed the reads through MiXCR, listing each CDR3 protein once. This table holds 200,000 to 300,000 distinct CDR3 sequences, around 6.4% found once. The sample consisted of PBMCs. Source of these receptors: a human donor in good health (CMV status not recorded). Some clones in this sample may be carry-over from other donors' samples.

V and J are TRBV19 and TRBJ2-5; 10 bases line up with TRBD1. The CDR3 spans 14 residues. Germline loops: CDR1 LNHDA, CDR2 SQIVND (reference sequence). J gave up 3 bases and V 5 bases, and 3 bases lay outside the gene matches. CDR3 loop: CASSVTGGEETQYF. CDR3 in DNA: TGTGCCAGTAGTGTGACAGGGGGCGAAGAGACCCAGTACTTC.

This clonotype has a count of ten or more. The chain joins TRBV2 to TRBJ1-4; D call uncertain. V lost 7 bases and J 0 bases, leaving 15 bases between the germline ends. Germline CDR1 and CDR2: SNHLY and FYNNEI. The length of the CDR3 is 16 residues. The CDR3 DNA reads TGTGCCAGCACCCCGAATCCGACTGCAACTAATGAAAAACTGTTTTTT. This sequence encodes CASTPNPTATNEKLFF. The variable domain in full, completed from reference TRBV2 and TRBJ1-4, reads EPEVTQTPSHQVTQMGQEVILRCVPISNHLYFYWYRQILGQKVEFLVSFYNNEISEKSEIFDDQFSVERPDGSNFTLKIRSTKLEDSAMYFCASTPNPTATNEKLFFGSGTQLSVL.

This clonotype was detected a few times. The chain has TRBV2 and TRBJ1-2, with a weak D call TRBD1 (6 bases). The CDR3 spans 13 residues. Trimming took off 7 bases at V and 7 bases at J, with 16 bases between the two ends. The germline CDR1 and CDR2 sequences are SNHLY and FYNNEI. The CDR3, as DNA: TGTGCCAGCAACAGGGAAGTAGCTACTGGCTACACCTTC. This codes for CASNREVATGYTF.

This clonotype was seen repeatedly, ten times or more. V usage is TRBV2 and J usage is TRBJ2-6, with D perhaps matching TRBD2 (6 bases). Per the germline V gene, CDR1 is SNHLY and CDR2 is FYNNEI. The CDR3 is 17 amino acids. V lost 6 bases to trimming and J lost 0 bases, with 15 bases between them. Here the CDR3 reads CASSLLGGFSGANVLTF. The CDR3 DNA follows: TGTGCCAGCAGCCTGTTGGGGGGATTCTCTGGGGCCAACGTCCTGACTTTC.

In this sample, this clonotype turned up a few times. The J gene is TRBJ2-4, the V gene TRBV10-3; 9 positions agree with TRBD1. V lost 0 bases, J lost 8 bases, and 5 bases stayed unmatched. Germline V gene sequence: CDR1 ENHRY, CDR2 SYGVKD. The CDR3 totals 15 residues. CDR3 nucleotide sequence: TGTGCCATCAGTGAGTCGACGGGACAGGGATACATTCAGTACTTC. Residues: CAISESTGQGYIQYF.

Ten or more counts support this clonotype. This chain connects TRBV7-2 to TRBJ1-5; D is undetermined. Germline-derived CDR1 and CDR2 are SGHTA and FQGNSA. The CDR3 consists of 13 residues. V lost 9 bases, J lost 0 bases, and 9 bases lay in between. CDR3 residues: CASRGNSNQPQHF. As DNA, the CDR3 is TGTGCCAGTCGCGGAAATAGCAATCAGCCCCAGCATTTT.

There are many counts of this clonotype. Here the CDR3 reads CASSMETGINTIYF. Written as DNA, the CDR3 is TGTGCCAGTAGTATGGAAACAGGGATAAACACCATATATTTT. J is TRBJ1-3 and V is TRBV19, with a weak D call TRBD1 (6 bases). Between the trimmed V and J ends, which lost 3 bases and 6 bases, there was a span of 12 bases. Per the germline V gene, CDR1 is LNHDA and CDR2 is SQIVND (reference sequence). This CDR3 is 14 amino acids long.

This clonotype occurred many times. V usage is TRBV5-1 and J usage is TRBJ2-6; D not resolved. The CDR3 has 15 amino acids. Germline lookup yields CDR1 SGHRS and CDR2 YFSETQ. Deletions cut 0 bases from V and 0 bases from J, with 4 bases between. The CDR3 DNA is TGCGCCAGCAGCTTGGAAGGCTCTGGGGCCAACGTCCTGACTTTC. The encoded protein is CASSLEGSGANVLTF.

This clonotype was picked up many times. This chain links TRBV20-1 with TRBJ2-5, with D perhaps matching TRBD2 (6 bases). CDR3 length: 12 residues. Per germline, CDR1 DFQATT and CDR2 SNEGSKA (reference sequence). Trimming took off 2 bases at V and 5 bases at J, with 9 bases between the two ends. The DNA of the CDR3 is TGCAGTGCTAGACCCGGAGGGGAGACCCAGTACTTC. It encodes CSARPGGETQYF.

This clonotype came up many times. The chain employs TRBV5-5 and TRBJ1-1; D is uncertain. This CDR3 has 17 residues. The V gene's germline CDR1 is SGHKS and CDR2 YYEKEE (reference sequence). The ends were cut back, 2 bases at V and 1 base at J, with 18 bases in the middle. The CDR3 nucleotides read TGTGCCAGCAGCTTTGGGGTGACCGCGCTTTCGAACACTGAAGCTTTCTTT. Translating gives CASSFGVTALSNTEAFF.

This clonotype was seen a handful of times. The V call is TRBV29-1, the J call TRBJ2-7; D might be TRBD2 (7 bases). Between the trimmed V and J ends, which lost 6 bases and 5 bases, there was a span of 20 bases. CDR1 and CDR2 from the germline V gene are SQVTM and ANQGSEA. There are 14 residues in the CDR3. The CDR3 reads CSVAGTGGQNEQYF. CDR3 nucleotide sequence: TGCAGCGTCGCCGGGACGGGGGGACAAAACGAGCAGTACTTC.

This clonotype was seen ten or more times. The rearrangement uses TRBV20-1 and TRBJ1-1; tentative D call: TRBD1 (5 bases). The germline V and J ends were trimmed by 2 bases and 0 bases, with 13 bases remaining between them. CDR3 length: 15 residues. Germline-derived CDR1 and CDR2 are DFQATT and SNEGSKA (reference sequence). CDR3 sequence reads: CSARRAGTVNTEAFF. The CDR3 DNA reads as TGCAGTGCTAGAAGGGCAGGGACGGTGAACACTGAAGCTTTCTTT.

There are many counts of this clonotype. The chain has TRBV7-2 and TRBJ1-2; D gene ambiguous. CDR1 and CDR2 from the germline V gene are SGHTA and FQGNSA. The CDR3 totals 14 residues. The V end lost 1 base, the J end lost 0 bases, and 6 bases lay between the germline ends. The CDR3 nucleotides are TGTGCCAGCAGCTTAGTCAGTCCTAACTATGGCTACACCTTC. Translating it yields CASSLVSPNYGYTF.

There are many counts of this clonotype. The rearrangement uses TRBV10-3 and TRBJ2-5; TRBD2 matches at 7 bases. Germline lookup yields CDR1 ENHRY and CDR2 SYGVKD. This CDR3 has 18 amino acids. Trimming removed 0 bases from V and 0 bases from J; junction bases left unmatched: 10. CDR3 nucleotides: TGTGCCATCAGTGAGTCGATCCAAGCGGGGAAAAACCAAGAGACCCAGTACTTC. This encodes CAISESIQAGKNQETQYF.

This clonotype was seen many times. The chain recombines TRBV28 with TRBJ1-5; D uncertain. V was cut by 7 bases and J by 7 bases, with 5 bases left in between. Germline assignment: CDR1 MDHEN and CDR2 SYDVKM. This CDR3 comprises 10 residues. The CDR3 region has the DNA TGTGCCAGCAATCTACAGCCCCAGCATTTT. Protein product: CASNLQPQHF.

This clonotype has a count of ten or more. The CDR3 spells CSAGGSNTGELFF. In DNA form, the CDR3 reads TGCAGCGCCGGTGGGTCGAACACCGGGGAGCTGTTTTTT. The rearrangement uses TRBV29-1 and TRBJ2-2; D is ambiguous. From germline, CDR1 is SQVTM and CDR2 ANQGSEA. The CDR3 consists of 13 residues. V dropped 7 bases and J dropped 0 bases, with 9 bases sitting between them.

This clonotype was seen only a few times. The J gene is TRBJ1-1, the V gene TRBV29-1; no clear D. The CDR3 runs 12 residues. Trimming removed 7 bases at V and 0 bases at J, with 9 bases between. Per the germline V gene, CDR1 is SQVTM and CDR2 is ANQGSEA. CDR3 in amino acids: CSARKMNTEAFF. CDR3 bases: TGCAGCGCCAGGAAAATGAACACTGAAGCTTTCTTT.

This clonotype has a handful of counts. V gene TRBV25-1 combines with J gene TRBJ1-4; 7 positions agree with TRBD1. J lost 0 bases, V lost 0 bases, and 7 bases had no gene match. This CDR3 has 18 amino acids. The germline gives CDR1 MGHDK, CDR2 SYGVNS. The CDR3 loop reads CASSEYPGQESTNEKLFF. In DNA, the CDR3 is TGTGCCAGCAGTGAATACCCCGGACAGGAGTCAACTAATGAAAAACTGTTTTTT.

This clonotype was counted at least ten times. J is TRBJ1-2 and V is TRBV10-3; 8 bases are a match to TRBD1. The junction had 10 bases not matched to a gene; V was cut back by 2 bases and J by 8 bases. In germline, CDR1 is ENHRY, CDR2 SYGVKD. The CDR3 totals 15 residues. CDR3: CAISETTDRGKGYTF. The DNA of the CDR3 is TGTGCCATCAGTGAGACTACTGACAGGGGCAAAGGCTACACCTTC.

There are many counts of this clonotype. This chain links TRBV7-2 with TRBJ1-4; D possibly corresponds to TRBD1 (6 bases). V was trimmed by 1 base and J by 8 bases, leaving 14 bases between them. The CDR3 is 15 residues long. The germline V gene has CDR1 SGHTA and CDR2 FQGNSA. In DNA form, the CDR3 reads TGTGCCAGCAGCTTAGTGCCAGGGGCGAAAGAAAAACTGTTTTTT. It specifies CASSLVPGAKEKLFF.

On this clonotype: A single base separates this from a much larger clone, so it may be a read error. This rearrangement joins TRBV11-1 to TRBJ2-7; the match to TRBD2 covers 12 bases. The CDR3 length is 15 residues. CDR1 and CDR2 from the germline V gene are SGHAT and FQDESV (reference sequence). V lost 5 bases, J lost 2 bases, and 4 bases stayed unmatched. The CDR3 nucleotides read TGTGCCAGCAGCCGGACTAGCGGGGACACCTACGAGCAGTACTTC. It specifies CASSRTSGDTYEQYF.

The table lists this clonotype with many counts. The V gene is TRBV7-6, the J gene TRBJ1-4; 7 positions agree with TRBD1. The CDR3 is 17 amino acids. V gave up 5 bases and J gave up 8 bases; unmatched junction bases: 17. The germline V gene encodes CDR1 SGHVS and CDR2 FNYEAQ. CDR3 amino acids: CASSRTTSTGMGEKLFF. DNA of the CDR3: TGTGCCAGCAGCCGTACTACTTCGACAGGGATGGGCGAAAAACTGTTTTTT.

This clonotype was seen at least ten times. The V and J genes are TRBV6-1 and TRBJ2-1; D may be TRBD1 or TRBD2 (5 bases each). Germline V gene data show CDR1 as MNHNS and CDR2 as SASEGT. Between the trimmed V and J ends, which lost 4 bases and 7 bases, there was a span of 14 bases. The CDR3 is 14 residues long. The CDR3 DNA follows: TGTGCCAGCAGTGCGGGACCGAGAGGGAATGAGCAGTTCTTC. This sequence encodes CASSAGPRGNEQFF.

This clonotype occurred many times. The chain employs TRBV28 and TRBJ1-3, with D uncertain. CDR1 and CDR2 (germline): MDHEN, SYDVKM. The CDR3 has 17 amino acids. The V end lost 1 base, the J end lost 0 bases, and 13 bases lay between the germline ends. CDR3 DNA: TGTGCCAGCAGTTTATTGGTTCCGGCCAGCTCTGGAAACACCATATATTTT. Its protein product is CASSLLVPASSGNTIYF.

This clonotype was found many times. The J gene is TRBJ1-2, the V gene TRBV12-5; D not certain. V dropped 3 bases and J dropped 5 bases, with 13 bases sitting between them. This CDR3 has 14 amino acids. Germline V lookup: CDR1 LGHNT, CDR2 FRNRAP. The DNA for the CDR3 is TGTGCTAGTGGTTTTGAGCGGGGTTTATATGGCTACACCTTC. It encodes CASGFERGLYGYTF.

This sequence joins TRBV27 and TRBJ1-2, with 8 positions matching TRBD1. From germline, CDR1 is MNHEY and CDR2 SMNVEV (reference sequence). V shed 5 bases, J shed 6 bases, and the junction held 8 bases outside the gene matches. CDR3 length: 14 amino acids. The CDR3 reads CASSHKTRGHGYTF. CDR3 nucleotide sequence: TGTGCCAGCAGTCATAAGACCAGGGGGCATGGCTACACCTTC.

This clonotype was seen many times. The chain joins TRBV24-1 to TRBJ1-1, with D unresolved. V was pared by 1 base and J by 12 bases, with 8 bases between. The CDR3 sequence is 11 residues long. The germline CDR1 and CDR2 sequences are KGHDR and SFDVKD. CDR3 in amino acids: CATSDLSRSFF. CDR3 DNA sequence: TGTGCCACCAGTGATTTATCGAGATCTTTCTTT.

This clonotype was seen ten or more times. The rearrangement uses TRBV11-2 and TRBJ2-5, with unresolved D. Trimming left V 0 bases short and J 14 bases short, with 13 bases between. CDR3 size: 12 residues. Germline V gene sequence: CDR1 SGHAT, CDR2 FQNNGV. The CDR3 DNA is TGTGCCAGCAGCTTAGATGACCCCCCCCCTTACTTC. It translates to CASSLDDPPPYF.

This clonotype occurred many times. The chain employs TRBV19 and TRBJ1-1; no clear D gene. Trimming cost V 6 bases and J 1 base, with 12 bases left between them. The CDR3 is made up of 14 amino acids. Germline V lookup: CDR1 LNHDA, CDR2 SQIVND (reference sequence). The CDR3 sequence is CASRAPRGNTEAFF. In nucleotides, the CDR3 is TGTGCCAGTAGGGCCCCTCGGGGGAACACTGAAGCTTTCTTT.

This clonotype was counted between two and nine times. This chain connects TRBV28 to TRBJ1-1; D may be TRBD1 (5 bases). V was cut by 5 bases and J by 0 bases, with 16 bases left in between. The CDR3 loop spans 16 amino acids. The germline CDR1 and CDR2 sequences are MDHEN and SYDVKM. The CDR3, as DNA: TGTGCCAGCAGTGCCTGGAGCGCGGACATGAACACTGAAGCTTTCTTT. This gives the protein CASSAWSADMNTEAFF.

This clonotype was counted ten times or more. CDR3 nucleotide sequence: TGTGCCAGCAGCTTATTCTTAGGCGTCCCTAGCGGGAAAAACATTCAGTACTTC. This encodes CASSLFLGVPSGKNIQYF. This sequence joins TRBV7-2 and TRBJ2-4; 8 bases fit TRBD2. The junction had 13 bases not matched to a gene; V was cut back by 2 bases and J by 4 bases. CDR1 is SGHTA, CDR2 FQGNSA, per germline. The CDR3 runs 18 residues.